This T cell receptor (beta chain) was identified during a study of CD8 T cells in Susac syndrome. RNA amounts of about 0.5 to 1 ug underwent reverse transcription with random hexamers. TCRdb re-called the immunoSEQ multiplex PCR reads through MiXCR, storing one row per CDR3 protein. The table lists under 550,000 distinct CDR3 sequences, more than 80% of them singletons, with roughly 0.11% in the top ten. Sequencing of TCR beta drew on CD8+ and CD4+ T cells from blood. TEMRA cells were enriched by FACS, and CD4+ and CD8+ T cells were negatively isolated. Study-wide findings and caveats: The study conceded that relatively few individuals underwent its TCR sequencing and HLA analysis.

As for this clonotype: Its antigen remains unknown.

There are 12 residues in the CDR3. The germline CDR1 and CDR2 sequences are SQVTM and ANQGSEA. V lost 1 base and J lost 5, with 6 bases in between. Material: CD8+ T cells from PBMCs. The chain joins TRBV29-1 to TRBJ2-1; no definite D call. The sequence was obtained from a human donor with multiple sclerosis. CDR3 in amino acids: CSVEVMDNEQFF. The CDR3 DNA follows: TGCAGCGTTGAAGTTATGGACAATGAGCAGTTCTTC.